Below, 26 T cell receptor beta chains from the same sample are listed, as sequenced in a study of identifying expanded T cells in peripheral blood (dated by TCRdb to about 2019). Receptors were amplified or captured by the immunoSEQ multiplex PCR assay. Sourced from immuneACCESS, this table was stored by TCRdb with only in-frame sequences that have V and J called. A share of the clones is absent; for the studies checked, an unresolved V gene accounts for under half, and the remainder has no known explanation. The sample records approximately 79,000 clones, 85% to 90% of which are singletons. The ten largest clones add up to about 3.3% of the sample. The sample consisted of blood. Every receptor here comes from a person aged 18 to 70 in good health.

J is TRBJ2-5 and V is TRBV7-2; possibly TRBD1 for D (6 bases). The germline V gene encodes CDR1 SGHTA and CDR2 FQGNSA. CDR3 length: 15 amino acids. Deletions cut 4 bases from V and 1 base from J, with 13 bases between. The DNA for the CDR3 is TGTGCCAGCAGCTCTATCACAGGGCCCCAAGAGACCCAGTACTTC. Encoded protein: CASSSITGPQETQYF. The full variable domain, in which reference TRBV7-2 and TRBJ2-5 provide the parts outside the CDR3, is GAGVSQSPSNKVTEKGKDVELRCDPISGHTALYWYRQSLGQGLEFLIYFQGNSAPDKSGLPSDRFSAERTGGSVSTLTIQRTQQEDSAVYLCASSSITGPQETQYFGPGTRLLVL.

Worth noting for this clone: The same CDR3 arises from other DNA sequences in this sample as well. V usage is TRBV11-3 and J usage is TRBJ2-3; 12 nucleotides line up with TRBD2. This CDR3 spans 16 amino acids. With V trimmed by 5 bases and J by 1 base, 4 bases remained unmatched. From germline, CDR1 is SGHNT and CDR2 YENEEA. The CDR3 DNA reads TGTGCCAGCAGCAGGGGGACTAGCGGGCGCACAGATACGCAGTATTTT. Its translation: CASSRGTSGRTDTQYF.

This chain links TRBV27 with TRBJ2-3; 8 bases match TRBD2. V gave up 2 bases and J gave up 5 bases; unmatched junction bases: 12. The CDR3 covers 17 residues. CDR1 and CDR2 from the germline V gene are MNHEY and SMNVEV (reference sequence). CDR3 nucleotides: TGTGCCAGCAGTTTAGACGGAGCGGGAGTTGCGGTAGATACGCAGTATTTT. Its translation is CASSLDGAGVAVDTQYF.

The CDR3 loop reads CASSSADYNEQFF. In DNA form, the CDR3 reads TGTGCCAGCAGCTCGGCAGACTACAATGAGCAGTTCTTC. The chain is built from TRBV21-1 and TRBJ2-1. TRBV21-1 is a documented pseudogene. The length of the CDR3 is 13 residues.

This chain links TRBV5-1 with TRBJ1-1, with D unclear. Trimming removed 0 bases from V and 4 bases from J, with 13 bases in between. CDR1 and CDR2 (germline): SGHRS, YFSETQ. This CDR3 has 15 residues. Here the CDR3 DNA reads TGCGCCAGCAGCTTGGCCTTTGGGGTTGGCACTGAAGCTTTCTTT. Protein: CASSLAFGVGTEAFF.

The chain has TRBV9 and TRBJ2-5; D gene ambiguous. Trimming cost V 4 bases and J 2 bases, with 9 bases left between them. Germline loops: CDR1 SGDLS, CDR2 YYNGEE. This CDR3 has 13 residues. This CDR3 is CASSFQEQETQYF. In DNA form, the CDR3 reads TGTGCCAGCAGCTTTCAGGAGCAAGAGACCCAGTACTTC.

V and J are TRBV10-3 and TRBJ1-2; D unresolved. Per germline, CDR1 ENHRY and CDR2 SYGVKD. The V end lost 8 bases, the J end lost 2 bases, and 12 bases lay between the germline ends. This CDR3 is built from 13 residues. In nucleotides, the CDR3 is TGTGCCATCCGAGGTACGGAGAACTATGGCTACACCTTC. It is translated as CAIRGTENYGYTF.

This sequence joins TRBV7-6 and TRBJ2-5, with D maybe TRBD1 (6 bases). Looked up from germline, CDR1 is SGHVS and CDR2 is FNYEAQ. V lost 5 bases and J 4 bases, leaving 14 bases between the germline ends. This CDR3 region has 14 residues. This chain's CDR3 is CASSPKQGLETQYF. The CDR3 DNA is TGTGCCAGCAGCCCAAAGCAGGGGTTAGAGACCCAGTACTTC.

The chain combines TRBV9 with TRBJ2-7; the D call may be TRBD1 or TRBD2 (5 bases each). V was trimmed by 3 bases and J by 2 bases, leaving 12 bases between them. The CDR3 extends over 14 amino acids. CDR1 is SGDLS, CDR2 YYNGEE, per germline. CDR3 protein: CASSARDGAYEQYF. The CDR3 DNA follows: TGTGCCAGCAGCGCCCGGGACGGGGCCTACGAGCAGTACTTC. The variable domain in full, with the rest retrieved from reference TRBV9 and TRBJ2-7, is DSGVTQTPKHLITATGQRVTLRCSPRSGDLSVYWYQQSLDQGLQFLIQYYNGEERAKGNILERFSAQQFPDLHSELNLSSLELGDSALYFCASSARDGAYEQYFGPGTRLTVT.

The V call is TRBV7-2, the J call TRBJ2-7, with 7 bases that match TRBD2. The CDR3 covers 15 residues. The ends lost 6 bases at V and 0 bases at J; junction bases unmatched: 8. Looked up from germline, CDR1 is SGHTA and CDR2 is FQGNSA. Here the CDR3 reads CASSRLAQSSYEQYF. The DNA of the CDR3 is TGTGCCAGCAGTCGACTAGCCCAAAGCTCCTACGAGCAGTACTTC.

The CDR3: CASSLSGRSNYGYTF. The CDR3 nucleotides are TGTGCCAGCAGCTTGTCGGGACGGAGTAACTATGGCTACACCTTC. The genes are TRBV5-4 and TRBJ1-2; the D gene is possibly TRBD1 (5 bases). The CDR3 is 15 amino acids. Germline V gene sequence: CDR1 SGHNT, CDR2 YYREEE (reference sequence). The V and J ends lost 1 base and 1 base respectively, with 11 bases between them.

The J gene is TRBJ1-2, the V gene TRBV27; D possibly corresponds to TRBD1 (5 bases). The CDR3 is 15 amino acids. Trimming left V 7 bases short and J 6 bases short, with 21 bases between. CDR1 and CDR2 (germline): MNHEY, SMNVEV (reference sequence). CDR3 region: CASIGQGGDRDGYTF. The CDR3 DNA sequence: TGTGCCAGCATCGGGCAGGGTGGGGATCGGGATGGCTACACCTTC.

The gene calls are TRBV7-2 and TRBJ2-1; a possible D gene is TRBD2 (5 bases). Trimming cost V 3 bases and J 5 bases, with 14 bases left between them. Per the germline V gene, CDR1 is SGHTA and CDR2 is FQGNSA. This CDR3 comprises 15 residues. CDR3 coding DNA: TGTGCCAGCAGCTTCCAGCGAGCGAGGGACAATGAGCAGTTCTTC. Translation: CASSFQRARDNEQFF. Full variable domain (outside the CDR3, taken from reference TRBV7-2 and TRBJ2-1): GAGVSQSPSNKVTEKGKDVELRCDPISGHTALYWYRQSLGQGLEFLIYFQGNSAPDKSGLPSDRFSAERTGGSVSTLTIQRTQQEDSAVYLCASSFQRARDNEQFFGPGTRLTVL.

The chain links TRBV29-1 to TRBJ2-1; TRBD1 is a possible D gene (5 bases). There are 13 residues in the CDR3. CDR1 is SQVTM, CDR2 ANQGSEA, per germline. V lost 3 bases and J 8 bases, leaving 14 bases between the germline ends. The CDR3: CSVDRGQLHEQFF. The CDR3 nucleotides are TGCAGCGTTGATAGAGGACAATTGCATGAGCAGTTCTTC.

The V call is TRBV5-1, the J call TRBJ1-5; perhaps TRBD1 as D (5 bases). V lost 0 bases and J lost 4, with 8 bases in between. This CDR3 contains 14 residues. CDR1 is SGHRS, CDR2 YFSETQ, per germline. The CDR3 protein is CASSLDGGNQPQHF. The CDR3 DNA follows: TGCGCCAGCAGCTTGGATGGGGGTAATCAGCCCCAGCATTTT.

The gene calls are TRBV25-1 and TRBJ2-7; 8 bases match TRBD2. This CDR3 spans 14 amino acids. V lost 1 base, J lost 4 bases, and 3 bases stayed unmatched. Germline loops: CDR1 MGHDK, CDR2 SYGVNS. CDR3 DNA sequence: TGTGCCAGCAGTGAATTCGGGGGGGATTACGAGCAGTACTTC. Amino acid sequence: CASSEFGGDYEQYF.

The chain is built from TRBV5-8 and TRBJ2-1; no clear D gene. Deletions cut 1 base from V and 3 bases from J, with 8 bases between. Germline V gives CDR1 SGHTS, CDR2 YDEGEE. This CDR3 comprises 14 residues. The CDR3 region is CASSLSQNYNEQFF. The CDR3 DNA follows: TGTGCCAGCAGCTTGAGTCAGAACTACAATGAGCAGTTCTTC.

On this clone: Relative to the germline gene, one junction end is altered; a read error may explain this. The rearrangement joins TRBV20-1 to TRBJ2-7, with D hard to call. CDR3 length: 8 residues. The V gene's germline CDR1 is DFQATT and CDR2 SNEGSKA (reference sequence). The CDR3 here is CSAGERDF. The CDR3 nucleotides read TGCAGTGCTGGAGAACGGGACTTC.

This chain joins TRBV30 and TRBJ2-7; 10 nucleotides line up with TRBD1. CDR1 is GTSNPN, CDR2 SVGIG, per germline (reference sequence). This CDR3 has 12 amino acids. V trimming: 5 bases; J trimming: 5 bases; junction bases outside the gene matches: 3. CDR3 sequence: CAWDRGLDEQYF. CDR3 nucleotides: TGTGCCTGGGACAGGGGGCTGGACGAGCAGTACTTC.

The chain carries TRBV6-5 and TRBJ1-2; tentative D call: TRBD1 (5 bases). Trimming cost V 2 bases and J 5 bases, with 18 bases left between them. Germline assignment: CDR1 MNHEY and CDR2 SVGAGI. This CDR3 region has 16 residues. Here the CDR3 DNA reads TGTGCCAGCAGTTACGCCAGGGCCTCCCGATCTTATGGCTACACCTTC. Translating it yields CASSYARASRSYGYTF.

The chain combines TRBV6-6 with TRBJ2-7; D unresolved. The CDR3 consists of 11 residues. Germline V gene lookup returns CDR1 MNHNY and CDR2 SVGAGI (reference sequence). The V and J ends lost 2 bases and 5 bases respectively, with 4 bases between them. The CDR3 sequence is CASSYANEQYF. The CDR3 DNA follows: TGTGCCAGCAGTTACGCTAACGAGCAGTACTTC.

Concerning this clone itself: Other DNA sequences within the sample encode an identical CDR3. J is TRBJ2-5 and V is TRBV5-4; the D is unclear. V was trimmed by 0 bases and J by 2 bases, leaving 5 bases between them. The CDR3 is 13 amino acids. Germline V CDR1 and CDR2: SGHNT, YYREEE (reference sequence). CDR3 in DNA: TGTGCCAGCAGCTTGGGGGGTCAAGAGACCCAGTACTTC. It codes for CASSLGGQETQYF.

The gene calls are TRBV6-5 and TRBJ2-1; TRBD1 matches at 11 bases. The ends lost 0 bases at V and 9 bases at J; junction bases unmatched: 4. Germline V CDR1 and CDR2: MNHEY, SVGAGI. The CDR3 extends over 15 amino acids. The CDR3 reads CASSYSRTGGSEQFF. The CDR3 coding sequence is TGTGCCAGCAGTTACTCGAGGACAGGGGGCAGTGAGCAGTTCTTC.

This clone turned up a few times. The J gene is TRBJ2-5, the V gene TRBV7-2; no reliable D call. The V gene lost 5 bases and the J gene lost 5 bases, with 9 bases spanning the gap. The CDR3 is 12 amino acids. Germline V lookup: CDR1 SGHTA, CDR2 FQGNSA. As DNA, the CDR3 is TGTGCCAGCAGCCCCGCTGGGGAGACCCAGTACTTC. It is translated as CASSPAGETQYF. Variable domain in full (rest from reference TRBV7-2 and TRBJ2-5): GAGVSQSPSNKVTEKGKDVELRCDPISGHTALYWYRQSLGQGLEFLIYFQGNSAPDKSGLPSDRFSAERTGGSVSTLTIQRTQQEDSAVYLCASSPAGETQYFGPGTRLLVL.

This rearrangement joins TRBV5-1 to TRBJ2-1; 8 bases map to TRBD1. Unmatched junction bases numbered 13, after V lost 0 bases and J lost 8 bases. Looked up from germline, CDR1 is SGHRS and CDR2 is YFSETQ. There are 17 residues in the CDR3. CDR3 DNA sequence: TGCGCCAGCAGCTTGGCCCGGACAGGGAAGGGACAATATGAGCAGTTCTTC. Protein: CASSLARTGKGQYEQFF.

This chain uses TRBV10-3 with TRBJ2-7; 7 nucleotides line up with TRBD1. The CDR3 totals 14 residues. V shed 6 bases and J 2 bases; nucleotides not matched to a gene: 7. Germline V gives CDR1 ENHRY, CDR2 SYGVKD. The CDR3: CAIRDPGQTYEQYF. The CDR3 DNA follows: TGTGCCATCAGAGACCCGGGACAGACCTACGAGCAGTACTTC.